This TCR beta chain was recovered during a study of Graves' ophthalmopathy and Graves' hyperthyroidism. Findings and caveats of the study: Most expanded thyroid clonotypes above 0.001 frequency also appeared in blood.

Details on this clonotype: The antigen remains unidentified.

The authors amplified TCR beta CDR3 regions from RNA transcripts. In the first round, RT-PCR was carried out with HTBI primers, and a multiplex PCR formed the second round. TCRdb reprocessed the multiplex PCR reads via MiXCR and lists one record per CDR3 protein. The sample holds around 1,200,000 distinct CDR3 sequences, about 38% seen once. Clinical symptoms, serum thyroxine, TRAb, thyroid ultrasound and orbital computed tomography formed the basis of diagnosis. Material for sequencing was peripheral blood or thyroid tissue (not recorded which). The sequence was obtained from an adult man with Graves' hyperthyroidism.

The CDR3 loop is CASSPRTGGWFGANVLTF. Written as DNA, the CDR3 is TGTGCCAGCAGCCCACGGACAGGGGGTTGGTTTGGGGCCAACGTCCTGACTTTC. The chain links TRBV13 to TRBJ2-6, with 10 bases that match TRBD1. Trimming took 5 bases from V and 3 from J; bases not matched to a gene: 10. The V gene's germline CDR1 is PRHDT and CDR2 FYEKMQ (reference sequence). The CDR3 covers 18 residues. The whole variable domain, remainder taken from reference TRBV13 and TRBJ2-6, is AAGVIQSPRHLIKEKRETATLKCYPIPRHDTVYWYQQGPGQDPQFLISFYEKMQSDKGSIPDRFSAQQFSDYHSELNMSSLELGDSALYFCASSPRTGGWFGANVLTFGAGSRLTVL.